The 31 T cell receptor beta chains in this list originate from one sample, sequenced in a study of CXCR3-negative and CXCR3-positive naive CD8 T cells. cDNA libraries for TRB were generated by 5' RACE incorporating UMI labels. TCRdb reanalyzed the 5' RACE reads, giving one entry per CDR3 protein sequence and no DNA. The sample's table shows approximately 5,400 distinct CDR3 sequences. The specimen was naive CXCR3- CD8+ T cells from blood. Subset reported: CD45RO-CCR7+CD27+CD95- naive CD8+ T cells lacking CXCR3 (TNR3-). The receptors shown here come from a human donor in good health. Some clones in this sample may be carry-over from other donors' samples.

This chain links TRBV11-3 with TRBJ2-3; TCRdb's D gene call, TRBD1, goes unchecked for lack of DNA. The germline CDR1 and CDR2 sequences are SGHNT and YENEEA. This CDR3 has 15 amino acids. CDR3 sequence: CASSWGRAGTDTQYF.

CDR3 sequence reads: CASSQSGDEQYF. The chain uses TRBV2 and TRBJ2-7. The CDR3 length is 12 residues. Germline V gene lookup returns CDR1 SNHLY and CDR2 FYNNEI.

The gene calls are TRBV5-4 and TRBJ2-7; TCRdb picks TRBD2, but there is no DNA to check that call. CDR1 SGHNT and CDR2 YYREEE come from the germline V gene (reference sequence). CDR3 length equals 15 residues. CDR3 amino acids: CASSLYGDYVYEQHF.

The CDR3 spells CASSLYRGQESTDTQYF. This chain uses TRBV28 with TRBJ2-3; TCRdb outputs TRBD1, but without DNA this stays unchecked. Germline values: CDR1 MDHEN, CDR2 SYDVKM. The CDR3 spans 17 residues. Combining the CDR3 with reference TRBV28 and TRBJ2-3 gives the whole variable domain DVKVTQSSRYLVKRTGEKVFLECVQDMDHENMFWYRQDPGLGLRLIYFSYDVKMKEKGDIPEGYSVSREKKERFSLILESASTNQTSMYLCASSLYRGQESTDTQYFGPGTRLTVL.

This clonotype counts as medium-sized by frequency. The rearrangement uses TRBV21-1 and TRBJ2-7; there is no DNA to check the TCRdb D call of TRBD2. TRBV21-1 is listed as a pseudogene. This CDR3 is 16 amino acids long. The CDR3 sequence is CASSDGRERSSYEQYF.

This clonotype counts as medium-sized by frequency. V and J are TRBV28 and TRBJ2-1; as DNA is missing, the TRBD2 call by TCRdb cannot be tested. CDR3 length: 14 residues. The V gene's germline CDR1 is MDHEN and CDR2 SYDVKM. The CDR3 sequence: CASSIRLARNEQFF.

The genes are TRBV27 and TRBJ1-1; TCRdb lists TRBD1, though no DNA is available to test this call. The CDR3 totals 12 residues. Germline V gene lookup returns CDR1 MNHEY and CDR2 SMNVEV (reference sequence). The CDR3 loop is CASRYRDREAFF.

This clonotype registers medium-sized by frequency. The chain carries TRBV29-1 and TRBJ2-3; TCRdb returns TRBD1, unconfirmable since there is no DNA. CDR3 size: 16 residues. The germline CDR1 and CDR2 sequences are SQVTM and ANQGSEA. The chain's CDR3 is CSVEAAGETDTDTQYF.

V usage is TRBV14 and J usage is TRBJ2-2; TCRdb picks TRBD2, but there is no DNA to check that call. CDR1 and CDR2 (germline): SGHDN, FVKESK. CDR3 length: 17 residues. Here the CDR3 reads CASSQPTSWFNTGELFF.

Frequency places this clonotype as medium-sized. The chain uses TRBV7-8 and TRBJ1-2; with no DNA, the TCRdb D assignment of TRBD1 cannot be verified. Germline CDR1 SGHVS, CDR2 FQNEAQ. There are 19 residues in the CDR3. The chain's CDR3 is CASSSPTGVSPARNYGYTF.

Judged by frequency, this clonotype is medium-sized. This chain connects TRBV29-1 to TRBJ1-2; TCRdb's D call of TRBD1 is untestable without DNA. The CDR3 length is 14 residues. Germline loops: CDR1 SQVTM, CDR2 ANQGSEA. This chain's CDR3 is CSVVLTGDSYGYTF.

By frequency, this clonotype is medium-sized. The chain links TRBV7-8 to TRBJ2-1; TCRdb proposes TRBD1, but this gene call is untestable without DNA. CDR1 is SGHVS, CDR2 FQNEAQ, per germline. This CDR3 contains 11 residues. The CDR3 loop reads CASSFRAEQFF. Full variable domain (remainder filled in from reference TRBV7-8 and TRBJ2-1): GAGVSQSPRYKVAKRGQDVALRCDPISGHVSLFWYQQALGQGPEFLTYFQNEAQLDKSGLPSDRFFAERPEGSVSTLKIQRTQQEDSAVYLCASSFRAEQFFGPGTRLTVL.

The chain combines TRBV6-4 with TRBJ2-3; TCRdb outputs TRBD2, but without DNA this stays unchecked. The CDR3 is 15 amino acids. The V gene's germline CDR1 is MRHNA and CDR2 SNTAGT. CDR3 loop: CASSFGLDGTDTQYF.

V usage is TRBV7-7 and J usage is TRBJ2-5. Germline V gives CDR1 SSHAT, CDR2 FNYEAQ (reference sequence). The CDR3 contains 15 residues. CDR3 in amino acids: CASSLVLDPRETQYF.

Considering frequency, this clonotype is medium-sized. The chain combines TRBV20-1 with TRBJ2-1; TCRdb's D call, TRBD1, is unchecked because there is no DNA. Looked up from germline, CDR1 is DFQATT and CDR2 is SNEGSKA (reference sequence). The CDR3 contains 14 residues. CDR3 region: CSASGGGRYNEQFF.

V usage is TRBV20-1 and J usage is TRBJ2-7. The length of the CDR3 is 11 residues. Germline V CDR1 and CDR2: DFQATT, SNEGSKA (reference sequence). The CDR3 sequence is CSAPWAYEQYF.

The chain combines TRBV29-1 with TRBJ1-2; TCRdb's D call, TRBD1, is unchecked because there is no DNA. There are 12 residues in the CDR3. CDR1 SQVTM and CDR2 ANQGSEA come from the germline V gene. The CDR3 reads CSVTDRNYGYTF.

This clonotype is classed as medium-sized by frequency. V is TRBV6-2 or TRBV6-3 and J is TRBJ2-7. Looked up from germline, CDR1 is MNHEY and CDR2 is SVGEGT. There are 13 residues in the CDR3. CDR3 amino acids: CASSSQNTYEQYF.

The V and J genes are TRBV27 and TRBJ1-1. Germline CDR1 and CDR2: MNHEY and SMNVEV (reference sequence). The CDR3 consists of 13 residues. The CDR3 is CASSPRGSTEAFF.

The V and J genes are TRBV18 and TRBJ1-4; TCRdb reports TRBD1, a call that lacks DNA to check it against. Per the germline V gene, CDR1 is KGHSH and CDR2 is LQKENI. The CDR3 is made up of 17 amino acids. The chain's CDR3 is CASSRGQGFTANEKLFF.

By frequency, this clonotype registers medium-sized (0.01 to 0.1%). The chain joins TRBV29-1 to TRBJ2-1; TCRdb selects TRBD2, and the lack of DNA leaves this call unchecked. The germline CDR1 and CDR2 sequences are SQVTM and ANQGSEA. CDR3 size: 17 residues. The CDR3: CSVEDNSGRASYNEQFF.

This chain uses TRBV9 with TRBJ2-7; there is no DNA to check the TCRdb D call of TRBD1. CDR3 length: 14 residues. Germline CDR1 and CDR2: SGDLS and YYNGEE. CDR3 amino acids: CASSMGQPTYEQYF.

The chain recombines TRBV20-1 with TRBJ2-7; TCRdb names TRBD2, which stays unverified in the absence of DNA. The CDR3 spans 13 residues. Germline CDR1 DFQATT, CDR2 SNEGSKA (reference sequence). CDR3 protein: CSALAGDAYEQYF.

The chain uses TRBV20-1 and TRBJ2-7; TCRdb selects TRBD1, and the lack of DNA leaves this call unchecked. The CDR3 has 14 amino acids. CDR1 DFQATT and CDR2 SNEGSKA come from the germline V gene (reference sequence). CDR3 amino acids: CSAPMPAGAGEQYF.

The V call is TRBV29-1, the J call TRBJ1-2; TCRdb's assignment of TRBD1 cannot be checked, as there is no DNA. Germline CDR1 and CDR2: SQVTM and ANQGSEA. This CDR3 is 14 amino acids long. The chain's CDR3 is CSVEQGGPNYGYTF. The entire variable domain, with the rest obtained from reference TRBV29-1 and TRBJ1-2, is as follows: SAVISQKPSRDICQRGTSLTIQCQVDSQVTMMFWYRQQPGQSLTLIATANQGSEATYESGFVIDKFPISRPNLTFSTLTVSNMSPEDSSIYLCSVEQGGPNYGYTFGSGTRLTVV.

This chain uses TRBV20-1 with TRBJ2-7; TCRdb's assignment of TRBD2 cannot be checked, as there is no DNA. CDR1 is DFQATT, CDR2 SNEGSKA, per germline (reference sequence). This CDR3 spans 14 amino acids. CDR3 residues: CSALGINPPYEQYF.

This clonotype is deemed medium-sized by its frequency. The chain employs TRBV2 and TRBJ1-1; TCRdb names TRBD1, which stays unverified in the absence of DNA. Germline loops: CDR1 SNHLY, CDR2 FYNNEI. CDR3 length equals 15 residues. CDR3 loop: CASSAPGPGKAEAFF.

The chain carries TRBV25-1 and TRBJ2-7; TCRdb proposes TRBD2, but this gene call is untestable without DNA. The germline V gene encodes CDR1 MGHDK and CDR2 SYGVNS. CDR3 size: 15 residues. CDR3: CASSELAGDYDEQYF.

The CDR3 loop is CASSQGQDNEQFF. The genes are TRBV7-3 and TRBJ2-1; the TCRdb D gene call, TRBD1, has no DNA to confirm it. This CDR3 is 13 amino acids long. CDR1 and CDR2 from the germline V gene are SGHTA and FQGTGA.

This clonotype is called medium-sized based on its frequency. This sequence joins TRBV7-2 and TRBJ2-7. This CDR3 region has 14 residues. Germline CDR1 and CDR2: SGHTA and FQGNSA. This CDR3 is CASSFSGTSYEQYF.

Considering frequency, this clonotype is medium-sized. CDR3 sequence reads: CASSDQGPYEQYF. The genes are TRBV2 and TRBJ2-7. Germline V gene data show CDR1 as SNHLY and CDR2 as FYNNEI. The CDR3 spans 13 residues.